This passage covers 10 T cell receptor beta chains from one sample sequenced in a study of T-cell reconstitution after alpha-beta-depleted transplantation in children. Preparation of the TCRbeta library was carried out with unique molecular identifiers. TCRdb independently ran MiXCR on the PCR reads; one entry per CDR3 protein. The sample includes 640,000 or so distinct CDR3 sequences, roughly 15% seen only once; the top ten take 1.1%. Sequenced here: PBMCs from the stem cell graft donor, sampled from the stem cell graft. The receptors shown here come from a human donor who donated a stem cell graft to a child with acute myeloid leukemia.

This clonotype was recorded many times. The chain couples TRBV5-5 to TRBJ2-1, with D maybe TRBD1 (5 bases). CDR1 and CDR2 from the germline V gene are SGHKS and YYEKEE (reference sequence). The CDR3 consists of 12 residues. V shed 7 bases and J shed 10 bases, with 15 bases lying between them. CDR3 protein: CASAQGLREQFF. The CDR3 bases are TGTGCCAGCGCTCAGGGCCTGAGGGAGCAGTTCTTC.

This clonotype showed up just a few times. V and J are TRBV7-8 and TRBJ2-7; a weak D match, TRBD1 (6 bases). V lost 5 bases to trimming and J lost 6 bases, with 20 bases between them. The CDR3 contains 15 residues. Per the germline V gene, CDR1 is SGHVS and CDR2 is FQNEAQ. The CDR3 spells CASSPRGTGFGEQYF. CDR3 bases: TGTGCCAGCAGCCCAAGGGGGACCGGGTTTGGCGAGCAGTACTTC.

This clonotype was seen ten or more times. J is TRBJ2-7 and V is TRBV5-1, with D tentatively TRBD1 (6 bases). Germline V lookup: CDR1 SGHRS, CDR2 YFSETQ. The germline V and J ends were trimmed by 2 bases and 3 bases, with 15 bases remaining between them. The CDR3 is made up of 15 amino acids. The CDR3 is CASSFTGSWGYEQYF. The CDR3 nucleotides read TGCGCCAGCAGCTTCACAGGGTCGTGGGGCTACGAGCAGTACTTC.

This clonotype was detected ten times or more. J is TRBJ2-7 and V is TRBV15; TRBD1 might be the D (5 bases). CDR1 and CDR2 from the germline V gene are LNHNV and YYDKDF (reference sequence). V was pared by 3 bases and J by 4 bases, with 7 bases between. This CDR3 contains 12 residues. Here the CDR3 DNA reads TGTGCCACCAGCAGTACAGGTTACGAGCAGTACTTC. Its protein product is CATSSTGYEQYF.

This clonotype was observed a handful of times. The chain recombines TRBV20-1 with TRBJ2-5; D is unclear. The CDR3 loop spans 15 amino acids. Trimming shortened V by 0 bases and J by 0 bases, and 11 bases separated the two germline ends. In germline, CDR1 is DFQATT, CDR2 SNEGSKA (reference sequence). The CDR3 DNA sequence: TGCAGTGCTAGAGATGGCCGGGCCTACCAAGAGACCCAGTACTTC. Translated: CSARDGRAYQETQYF.

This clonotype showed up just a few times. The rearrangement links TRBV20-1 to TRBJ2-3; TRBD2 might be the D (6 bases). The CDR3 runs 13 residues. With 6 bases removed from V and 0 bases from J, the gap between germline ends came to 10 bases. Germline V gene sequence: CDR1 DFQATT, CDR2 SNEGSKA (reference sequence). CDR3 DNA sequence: TGCAGTGCCACGGCGGGGAGCACAGATACGCAGTATTTT. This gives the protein CSATAGSTDTQYF.

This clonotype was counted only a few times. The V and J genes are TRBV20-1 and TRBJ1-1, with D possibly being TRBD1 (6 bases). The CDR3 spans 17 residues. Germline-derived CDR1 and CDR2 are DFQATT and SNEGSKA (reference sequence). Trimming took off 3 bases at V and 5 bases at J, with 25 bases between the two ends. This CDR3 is CSASLRGSAGKGTEAFF. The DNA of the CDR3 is TGCAGTGCTAGTCTAAGGGGGTCGGCCGGGAAAGGGACTGAAGCTTTCTTT.

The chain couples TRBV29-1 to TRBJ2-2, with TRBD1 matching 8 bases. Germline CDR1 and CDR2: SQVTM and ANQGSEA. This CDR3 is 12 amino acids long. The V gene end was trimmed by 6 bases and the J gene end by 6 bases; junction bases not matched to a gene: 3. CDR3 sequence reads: CSVGGQAGELFF. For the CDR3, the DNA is TGCAGCGTGGGGGGACAGGCCGGGGAGCTGTTTTTT.

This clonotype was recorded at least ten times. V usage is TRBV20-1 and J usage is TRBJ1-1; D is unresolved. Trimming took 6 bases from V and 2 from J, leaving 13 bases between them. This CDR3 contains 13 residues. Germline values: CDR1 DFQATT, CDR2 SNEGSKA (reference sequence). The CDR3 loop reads CSAMGSYNTEAFF. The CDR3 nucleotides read TGCAGTGCCATGGGGTCGTACAACACTGAAGCTTTCTTT.

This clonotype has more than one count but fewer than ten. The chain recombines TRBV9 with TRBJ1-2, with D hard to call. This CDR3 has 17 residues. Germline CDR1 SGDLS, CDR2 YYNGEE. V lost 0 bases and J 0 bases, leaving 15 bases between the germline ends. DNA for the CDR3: TGTGCCAGCAGCGTAGGTCGAAACGGCTTAGCTAACTATGGCTACACCTTC. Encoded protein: CASSVGRNGLANYGYTF.